This section outlines one T cell receptor (beta chain) sequence together with its context. The antigen remains unidentified. This sample stems from a study of cytomegalovirus exposure and HLA in healthy donors. Study-wide results and caveats: Cytomegalovirus-associated TCR beta chains were listed, numbering some 170.

The CDR3 is 11 residues long. V was trimmed by 5 bases and J by 3 bases, leaving 5 bases between them. Germline CDR1 and CDR2: SGHAT and FQNNGV. Measured with immunoSEQ multiplex PCR; TCRdb has only the in-frame clones, and not every one. The table lists about 150,000 clones, approximately 91% of them singletons. V gene TRBV11-2 combines with J gene TRBJ2-7; no clear D. This TCR was recovered from a woman aged 18-35 years in good health and CMV-seropositive. Sequenced sample: PBMCs. In nucleotides, the CDR3 is TGTGCCAGCAGCGCCTACTACGAGCAGTACTTC. Translated, it gives CASSAYYEQYF.